The subject of this entry is one T cell receptor beta chain. Its antigen is unknown. V shed 8 bases, J shed 2 bases, and the junction held 5 bases outside the gene matches. The CDR3 is 13 residues long. CDR1 MNHNS and CDR2 SASEGT come from the germline V gene. Generated by immunoSEQ multiplex PCR, the TCRdb table keeps only in-frame clones and is missing some. The sample lists some 2,000,000 clones, 85% to 95% seen once, with roughly 1% in the top ten. This record comes from a study of shared clonotypes between healthy human individuals. Study outcomes and limitations: Rarefaction showed that sequencing of sorted subsets was incomplete (despite large depth).

Terminally differentiated effector memory CD45RA+ cells were excluded from the naive CD8 cells, which were CD45RO-negative and positively selected for CCR7. This rearrangement joins TRBV6-1 to TRBJ2-7; 8 nucleotides agree with TRBD1. This receptor was obtained from a man aged 18 to 30 in good health. The sample comprised naive CD8+ T cells sorted from blood. For the CDR3, the DNA is TGTGCCAGCGTCCCACAGGGGGCCTACGAGCAGTACTTC. Encoded protein: CASVPQGAYEQYF.